The 6 T cell receptor beta chains below all came from one sample that was sequenced in a study of OX40 agonist ivuxolimab in advanced cancers. Here immunoSEQ multiplex PCR was the method, and the copy in TCRdb shows in-frame clones only, minus some. The table lists about 110,000 clones, 80% to 95% of them singletons, with about 0.67% in the top ten. The source was CD4+ or CD8+ T cells sorted from blood, collected in a trial of the OX40 agonist ivuxolimab. Receptors originate from an adult with an advanced solid tumor such as melanoma, head and neck, liver or kidney cancer.

V and J are TRBV2 and TRBJ2-1; 12 nucleotides match TRBD2. This CDR3 has 15 amino acids. The germline CDR1 and CDR2 sequences are SNHLY and FYNNEI. The trim removed 7 bases at V and 8 bases at J, leaving 9 bases unmatched. CDR3 in amino acids: CASTKLAGGRDEQFF. The CDR3 nucleotides read TGTGCCAGCACCAAACTAGCGGGAGGCAGGGATGAGCAGTTCTTC. The full variable domain, completed using reference TRBV2 and TRBJ2-1, is EPEVTQTPSHQVTQMGQEVILRCVPISNHLYFYWYRQILGQKVEFLVSFYNNEISEKSEIFDDQFSVERPDGSNFTLKIRSTKLEDSAMYFCASTKLAGGRDEQFFGPGTRLTVL.

The V gene is TRBV25-1, the J gene TRBJ1-2; 12 positions agree with TRBD1. J was trimmed by 3 bases and V by 2 bases; bases with no gene match: 1. This CDR3 spans 15 amino acids. The V gene's germline CDR1 is MGHDK and CDR2 SYGVNS. The CDR3 region has the DNA TGTGCCAGCAGTGAAGGGACAGGGGGCCACTATGGCTACACCTTC. Its translation: CASSEGTGGHYGYTF.

This CDR3 reads CASSLGSGTSSFEQYF. CDR3 DNA sequence: TGCGCCAGCAGCTTAGGGTCTGGGACATCTTCGTTCGAGCAGTACTTC. The rearrangement joins TRBV5-1 to TRBJ2-7; D may be TRBD1 (6 bases). V lost 2 bases to trimming and J lost 6 bases, with 21 bases between them. This CDR3 region has 16 residues. CDR1 and CDR2 (germline): SGHRS, YFSETQ.

The gene calls are TRBV6-6 and TRBJ1-2; possible D gene TRBD1, 5 bases. Trimming removed 5 bases at V and 8 bases at J, with 15 bases between. This CDR3 is built from 13 residues. Germline assignment: CDR1 MNHNY and CDR2 SVGAGI (reference sequence). The CDR3, as DNA: TGTGCCAGCAGTCGGGACCTCACCAACGGCTACACCTTC. It specifies CASSRDLTNGYTF.

The J gene is TRBJ1-3, the V gene TRBV2; no firm D call. The CDR3 is 14 residues long. Germline CDR1 and CDR2: SNHLY and FYNNEI. Trimming took off 6 bases at V and 8 bases at J, with 17 bases between the two ends. This CDR3 is CASRENSLIDTIYF. In nucleotides, the CDR3 is TGTGCCAGCAGGGAGAACTCCCTCATTGACACCATATATTTT.

The genes are TRBV6-5 and TRBJ1-5; 9 nucleotides line up with TRBD1. Germline CDR1 MNHEY, CDR2 SVGAGI. V gave up 10 bases and J gave up 6 bases; unmatched junction bases: 7. The CDR3 runs 13 residues. The CDR3 sequence is CATRDRVSQPQHF. In DNA, the CDR3 is TGTGCCACAAGGGACAGGGTGTCTCAGCCCCAGCATTTT.